These 11 T cell receptor beta chains came from one sample sequenced in a study of tumor T cells in aggressive B-cell lymphoma. Some clones are missing from TCRdb's copy, which holds only in-frame ones; the method was immunoSEQ multiplex PCR. The sample yields 3,000 to 4,500 clones, 82% seen once. The sequenced material came from tumor tissue. The receptors stem from an adult with diffuse large B cell lymphoma.

This chain uses TRBV7-9 with TRBJ2-7; possibly TRBD2 for D (7 bases). The V gene's germline CDR1 is SEHNR and CDR2 FQNEAQ (reference sequence). The CDR3 spans 13 residues. The V end lost 7 bases, the J end lost 4 bases, and 14 bases lay between the germline ends. The CDR3 nucleotides read TGTGCCAGCACACAAGGGGGAGGGTACGAGCAGTACTTC. Amino acid sequence: CASTQGGGYEQYF.

The chain links TRBV4-1 to TRBJ2-7; the match to TRBD2 covers 13 bases. CDR3 length: 17 residues. The J segment lost 1 base and the V segment lost 4 bases, leaving 7 bases of the junction unmatched. Looked up from germline, CDR1 is MGHRA and CDR2 is YSYEKL. The CDR3 is CASSPGGLAGESYEQYF. CDR3 bases: TGCGCCAGCAGCCCGGGAGGACTAGCGGGAGAGTCCTACGAGCAGTACTTC.

The sample holds a few counts of this clone. This sequence joins TRBV5-1 and TRBJ1-2, with D hard to call. Germline CDR1 SGHRS, CDR2 YFSETQ. V was trimmed by 2 bases and J by 12 bases, leaving 14 bases between them. The CDR3 is 12 residues long. Written as DNA, the CDR3 is TGCGCCAGCAGCTTTGAGGGATTGAATAACACCTTC. Amino acids: CASSFEGLNNTF. The variable domain in full, with the rest retrieved from reference TRBV5-1 and TRBJ1-2, is KAGVTQTPRYLIKTRGQQVTLSCSPISGHRSVSWYQQTPGQGLQFLFEYFSETQRNKGNFPGRFSGRQFSNSRSEMNVSTLELGDSALYLCASSFEGLNNTFGSGTRLTVV.

The chain is built from TRBV4-2 and TRBJ2-5; 12 bases align to TRBD2. CDR3 length: 15 amino acids. V gave up 4 bases and J gave up 2 bases; unmatched junction bases: 2. Germline CDR1 is LGHNA and CDR2 is YNFKEQ. The CDR3 reads CASSPTSGGQETQYF. DNA of the CDR3: TGTGCCAGCAGCCCGACTAGCGGGGGTCAAGAGACCCAGTACTTC.

This clone was detected only once. The chain is built from TRBV11-2 and TRBJ2-7; TRBD1 might be the D (6 bases). The V gene's germline CDR1 is SGHAT and CDR2 FQNNGV. Trimming took off 3 bases at V and 7 bases at J, with 19 bases between the two ends. This CDR3 region has 15 residues. The CDR3 nucleotides are TGTGCCAGCAGCTTCTCTACAGGGACCGAGTGGGAGCAGTACTTC. Encoded protein: CASSFSTGTEWEQYF. Full variable domain (outside the CDR3, taken from reference TRBV11-2 and TRBJ2-7): EAGVAQSPRYKIIEKRQSVAFWCNPISGHATLYWYQQILGQGPKLLIQFQNNGVVDDSQLPKDRFSAERLKGVDSTLKIQPAKLEDSAVYLCASSFSTGTEWEQYFGPGTRLTVT.

This clone was observed a single time. Mismatch with germline at one junction end may stem from a read error. The J gene is TRBJ2-3, the V gene TRBV19; D unclear. CDR1 is LNHDA, CDR2 SQIVND, per germline (reference sequence). The CDR3 loop spans 13 amino acids. This chain's CDR3 is CTSSIVGTDTQYF. The CDR3 nucleotides are TGTACCAGTAGTATAGTCGGCACAGATACGCAGTATTTT.

V is TRBV11-2 and J is TRBJ2-5, with 9 bases fitting TRBD2. The V gene end was trimmed by 3 bases and the J gene end by 0 bases; junction bases not matched to a gene: 11. CDR1 SGHAT and CDR2 FQNNGV come from the germline V gene. This CDR3 contains 18 residues. The CDR3 DNA sequence: TGTGCCAGCAGCTTCTGGCTAGCGGGGAAAGAGTACCAAGAGACCCAGTACTTC. This codes for CASSFWLAGKEYQETQYF. Complete variable domain (other parts from reference TRBV11-2 and TRBJ2-5): EAGVAQSPRYKIIEKRQSVAFWCNPISGHATLYWYQQILGQGPKLLIQFQNNGVVDDSQLPKDRFSAERLKGVDSTLKIQPAKLEDSAVYLCASSFWLAGKEYQETQYFGPGTRLLVL.

Written as DNA, the CDR3 is TGTGCCAGCTCACCTACAGGGGGCTCCGGGGAGCTGTTTTTT. Its protein product is CASSPTGGSGELFF. The rearrangement uses TRBV18 and TRBJ2-2, with 9 nucleotides matching TRBD1. The CDR3 length is 14 residues. Germline values: CDR1 KGHSH, CDR2 LQKENI. Trimming removed 3 bases from V and 6 bases from J; junction bases left unmatched: 2.

This sequence joins TRBV6-5 and TRBJ1-1; D is possibly TRBD1 (5 bases). Trimming cost V 7 bases and J 4 bases, with 16 bases left between them. The CDR3 has 14 amino acids. The germline CDR1 and CDR2 sequences are MNHEY and SVGAGI. The CDR3 sequence: CASTRGGGGTEAFF. The CDR3 DNA follows: TGTGCCAGCACCCGGGGGGGTGGGGGCACTGAAGCTTTCTTT.

This chain joins TRBV7-9 and TRBJ2-7, with D tentatively TRBD2 (5 bases). Trimming removed 3 bases at V and 2 bases at J, with 11 bases between. CDR1 and CDR2 (germline): SEHNR, FQNEAQ (reference sequence). The CDR3 has 14 amino acids. The CDR3: CASSLDGLTYEQYF. The CDR3 region has the DNA TGTGCCAGCAGCTTGGACGGACTTACCTACGAGCAGTACTTC.

The chain couples TRBV6-6 to TRBJ2-7; D uncertain. This CDR3 is built from 15 residues. Trimming took 4 bases from V and 0 from J, leaving 13 bases between them. Germline V CDR1 and CDR2: MNHNY, SVGAGI (reference sequence). CDR3 coding DNA: TGTGCCAGCAGTTCGCCGACTCTGCGCTCCTACGAGCAGTACTTC. It encodes CASSSPTLRSYEQYF.